Listed below are T cell receptor beta chains from one sample, sequenced in a study of brain T cells in children with intractable seizures. The assay was immunoSEQ multiplex PCR, and TCRdb's table has in-frame clones only and misses some. Of 60,000 to 85,000 clones listed, just over 90% are singletons. Sequenced here: peripheral blood, sampled at surgery. These receptor sequences come from a boy younger than two with tuberous sclerosis and intractable seizures. The CDR3 runs from the conserved cysteine through the conserved F or W. Each record gives: V gene, J gene, D gene, clone size, CDR3 DNA, CDR3 protein. D genes are given only for firm matches. A clone size is listed for some rows: how often the clone was seen (once, few, many), or a class if it is expanded.

v_gene: TRBV6-1
j_gene: TRBJ2-5
d_gene: -
abundance: once
CDR3nt: TGTGCCAGCAGTGAATGGATAGTTGAGACCCAGTACTTC
CDR3aa: CASSEWIVETQYF

v_gene: TRBV11-2
j_gene: TRBJ1-1
d_gene: -
abundance: -
CDR3nt: TGTGCCAGCAGCTCCCACCGGACAGATTTGAACACTGAAGCTTTCTTT
CDR3aa: CASSSHRTDLNTEAFF

v_gene: TRBV7-2
j_gene: TRBJ2-2
d_gene: TRBD2
abundance: -
CDR3nt: TGTGCCAGCAGCTCGGGACTAGCGGGAGACGGGGAGCTGTTTTTT
CDR3aa: CASSSGLAGDGELFF

v_gene: TRBV27
j_gene: TRBJ2-1
d_gene: TRBD1
abundance: -
CDR3nt: TGTGCCAGCAGACTGATATCGACAGGGTCCTACAATGAGCAGTTCTTC
CDR3aa: CASRLISTGSYNEQFF

v_gene: TRBV15
j_gene: TRBJ2-1
d_gene: TRBD2
abundance: -
CDR3nt: TGTGCCACCAGCAGAGATCCGGGAGGGCCGAATGAGCAGTTCTTC
CDR3aa: CATSRDPGGPNEQFF

v_gene: TRBV12-3/TRBV12-4
j_gene: TRBJ2-1
d_gene: -
abundance: -
CDR3nt: TGTGCCAGCAGTTTCTCCGGCTATGAGCAGTTCTTC
CDR3aa: CASSFSGYEQFF

v_gene: TRBV29-1
j_gene: TRBJ1-2
d_gene: -
abundance: -
CDR3nt: TGCAGCGTTGAGGCCCCAGAGAACTATGGCTACACCTTC
CDR3aa: CSVEAPENYGYTF

v_gene: TRBV25-1
j_gene: TRBJ2-1
d_gene: -
abundance: -
CDR3nt: TGTGCCAGCAGTGAAACTAGAAAATACAATGAGCAGTTCTTC
CDR3aa: CASSETRKYNEQFF

v_gene: TRBV12-3/TRBV12-4
j_gene: TRBJ2-1
d_gene: -
abundance: -
CDR3nt: TGTGCCAGCAGTCCCCCCCACCCCCCCCAGTTCTTC
CDR3aa: CASSPPHPPQFF

v_gene: TRBV5-4
j_gene: TRBJ2-3
d_gene: TRBD2
abundance: -
CDR3nt: TGTGCCAGCAGCTTGTATTTGGGGGGAGGGCCCGTAGATACGCAGTATTTT
CDR3aa: CASSLYLGGGPVDTQYF

v_gene: TRBV7-8
j_gene: TRBJ1-6
d_gene: TRBD1
abundance: -
CDR3nt: TGTGCCAGCAGCTACGACCCGGGACAGCCCCTCCACTTT
CDR3aa: CASSYDPGQPLHF

v_gene: TRBV9
j_gene: TRBJ2-1
d_gene: -
abundance: -
CDR3nt: TGTGCCAGCAGCGCATTTAGTATCTCCTACAATGAGCAGTTCTTC
CDR3aa: CASSAFSISYNEQFF

v_gene: TRBV5-6
j_gene: TRBJ2-7
d_gene: TRBD1
abundance: -
CDR3nt: TGTGCCAGCTTTCTTACCGGGACAGGGGCCTACGAGCAGTACTTC
CDR3aa: CASFLTGTGAYEQYF

v_gene: TRBV4-2
j_gene: TRBJ1-1
d_gene: TRBD1
abundance: -
CDR3nt: TGTGCCAGCAGCCAAGGTGGCAGGGGGCCCGAAGCTTTCTTT
CDR3aa: CASSQGGRGPEAFF

v_gene: TRBV6-5
j_gene: TRBJ2-5
d_gene: -
abundance: -
CDR3nt: TGTGCCAGCAGTTACGATTGGACACAAGAGACCCAGTACTTC
CDR3aa: CASSYDWTQETQYF

v_gene: TRBV11-2
j_gene: TRBJ2-5
d_gene: TRBD2
abundance: -
CDR3nt: TGTGCCAGCAGCCCCGGGACTAGCGGGGATCTAGAGACCCAGTACTTC
CDR3aa: CASSPGTSGDLETQYF

v_gene: TRBV6-5
j_gene: TRBJ1-5
d_gene: -
abundance: -
CDR3nt: TGTGCCAGCAGCGCGGGGCGGATCCTGAATCAGCCCCAGCATTTT
CDR3aa: CASSAGRILNQPQHF

v_gene: TRBV12-3/TRBV12-4
j_gene: TRBJ2-4
d_gene: -
abundance: -
CDR3nt: TGTGCCAGCACTAGGGGGGCGAGGGACATTCAGTACTTC
CDR3aa: CASTRGARDIQYF

v_gene: TRBV4-1
j_gene: TRBJ2-7
d_gene: TRBD2
abundance: -
CDR3nt: TGCGCCAGCAGCCAAGCAGACCCGGGACTAGCAACAAGCTACGAGCAGTACTTC
CDR3aa: CASSQADPGLATSYEQYF

v_gene: TRBV7-9
j_gene: TRBJ1-1
d_gene: -
abundance: -
CDR3nt: TGTGCCAGCAGCTTACAGAACAGCGCTGAAGCTTTCTTT
CDR3aa: CASSLQNSAEAFF

v_gene: TRBV7-2
j_gene: TRBJ1-1
d_gene: -
abundance: -
CDR3nt: TGTGCCAGCAGCTTAGATGGGGGTAGCACTGAAGCTTTCTTT
CDR3aa: CASSLDGGSTEAFF

v_gene: TRBV11-3
j_gene: TRBJ1-2
d_gene: -
abundance: -
CDR3nt: TGTGCCAGCAGCCGTGGGGGGGTTTATGGCTACACCTTC
CDR3aa: CASSRGGVYGYTF

v_gene: TRBV10-2
j_gene: TRBJ2-1
d_gene: -
abundance: -
CDR3nt: TGCGCCAGCAGTGAGTCCGCGTATGAGCAGTTCTTC
CDR3aa: CASSESAYEQFF

v_gene: TRBV19
j_gene: TRBJ2-5
d_gene: -
abundance: -
CDR3nt: TGTGCCAGTAGTATCCTCGGGGAGACCCAGTACTTC
CDR3aa: CASSILGETQYF

v_gene: TRBV6-5
j_gene: TRBJ2-2
d_gene: -
abundance: -
CDR3nt: TGTGCCAGCAGTTTCAACACCGGGGAGCTGTTTTTT
CDR3aa: CASSFNTGELFF

v_gene: TRBV6-5
j_gene: TRBJ2-3
d_gene: -
abundance: -
CDR3nt: TGTGCCAGCAGTTACTCGGCGGGAACGAGCACAGATACGCAGTATTTT
CDR3aa: CASSYSAGTSTDTQYF

v_gene: TRBV5-1
j_gene: TRBJ1-1
d_gene: TRBD1
abundance: -
CDR3nt: TGCGCCAGCAGCTCGAAGACAGGGGCAAACATGAACACTGAAGCTTTCTTT
CDR3aa: CASSSKTGANMNTEAFF

v_gene: TRBV11-2
j_gene: TRBJ2-1
d_gene: TRBD1
abundance: -
CDR3nt: TGTGCCAGCAGCAACCGGGACAGGGATTCTGATGAGCAGTTCTTC
CDR3aa: CASSNRDRDSDEQFF

v_gene: TRBV5-1
j_gene: TRBJ2-2
d_gene: TRBD2
abundance: -
CDR3nt: TGCGCCAGCAGCTTGGGACTAGCGGTGAACACCGGGGAGCTGTTTTTT
CDR3aa: CASSLGLAVNTGELFF

v_gene: TRBV3-1/TRBV3-2
j_gene: TRBJ2-1
d_gene: TRBD1
abundance: -
CDR3nt: TGTGCCAGCAGCCAGCCGACAGGGGTGGCCTACAATGAGCAGTTCTTC
CDR3aa: CASSQPTGVAYNEQFF

v_gene: TRBV5-6
j_gene: TRBJ2-2
d_gene: TRBD2
abundance: -
CDR3nt: TGTGCCAGCACCTCCTTACTAGCGGTGACGAACGCCGGGGAGCTGTTTTTT
CDR3aa: CASTSLLAVTNAGELFF

v_gene: TRBV5-8
j_gene: TRBJ2-1
d_gene: -
abundance: -
CDR3nt: TGTGCCAGCAGGTGGGGGACTCTGAACAATGAGCAGTTCTTC
CDR3aa: CASRWGTLNNEQFF

v_gene: TRBV24-1
j_gene: TRBJ1-5
d_gene: TRBD1
abundance: -
CDR3nt: TGTGCCACCAGTGATTCTGTGCAGGGGGCTCAGCCCCAGCATTTT
CDR3aa: CATSDSVQGAQPQHF

v_gene: TRBV6-5
j_gene: TRBJ2-7
d_gene: TRBD2
abundance: -
CDR3nt: TGTGCCAGCACCCTTGGGGGGGGTTCCGAGCAGTACTTC
CDR3aa: CASTLGGGSEQYF

v_gene: TRBV24-1
j_gene: TRBJ2-1
d_gene: TRBD2
abundance: once
CDR3nt: TGTGCCACCAGTGACCCCCTAGCGGGGGGCAACAATGAGCAGTTCTTC
CDR3aa: CATSDPLAGGNNEQFF

v_gene: TRBV5-6
j_gene: TRBJ2-5
d_gene: TRBD2
abundance: -
CDR3nt: TGTGCCAGCAGCGATGGGACTAGCGGGAGGGAATTAGAGACCCAGTACTTC
CDR3aa: CASSDGTSGRELETQYF

v_gene: TRBV3-1/TRBV3-2
j_gene: TRBJ2-1
d_gene: -
abundance: -
CDR3nt: TGTGCCAGCAGCCCGGGACTGTCCTTGGATGAGCAGTTCTTC
CDR3aa: CASSPGLSLDEQFF

v_gene: TRBV6-6
j_gene: TRBJ2-4
d_gene: -
abundance: -
CDR3nt: TGTGCCAGCAGTCAACCCGAAACCTCAGGGGTGAGAGCCAAAAACATTCAGTACTTC
CDR3aa: CASSQPETSGVRAKNIQYF

v_gene: TRBV5-1
j_gene: TRBJ1-1
d_gene: TRBD1
abundance: -
CDR3nt: TGCGCCAGCAGCCCCGACAGGGGGTGGTATAGTGACACTGAAGCTTTCTTT
CDR3aa: CASSPDRGWYSDTEAFF

v_gene: TRBV5-4
j_gene: TRBJ2-3
d_gene: TRBD2
abundance: -
CDR3nt: TGTGCCAGCAGCCACCAGACTAGCGGGAGAACAGATACGCAGTATTTT
CDR3aa: CASSHQTSGRTDTQYF

v_gene: TRBV4-1
j_gene: TRBJ1-2
d_gene: -
abundance: -
CDR3nt: TGCGCCAGCAGCCAAGGTGTGGCTCGTCAGGAGAACTATGGCTACACCTTC
CDR3aa: CASSQGVARQENYGYTF

v_gene: TRBV7-9
j_gene: TRBJ1-2
d_gene: TRBD1
abundance: -
CDR3nt: TGTGCCAGCAGCTTAGGGACAGGGGGTCGTTATGGCTACACCTTC
CDR3aa: CASSLGTGGRYGYTF

v_gene: TRBV11-2
j_gene: TRBJ1-3
d_gene: -
abundance: -
CDR3nt: TGTGCCAGCAGCTTAGTCGTGCGAGCCGGAAACACCATATATTTT
CDR3aa: CASSLVVRAGNTIYF

v_gene: TRBV27
j_gene: TRBJ1-2
d_gene: -
abundance: -
CDR3nt: TGTGCCAGCAGTAACAGGACTCACTATGGCTACACCTTC
CDR3aa: CASSNRTHYGYTF

v_gene: TRBV4-1
j_gene: TRBJ2-7
d_gene: TRBD2
abundance: -
CDR3nt: TGCGCCAGCAGCCACGCCGGGAGGGCCAACGAGCAGTACTTC
CDR3aa: CASSHAGRANEQYF

v_gene: TRBV10-1
j_gene: TRBJ2-3
d_gene: TRBD2
abundance: -
CDR3nt: TGCGCCAGCAGCCGTATTAGCGGGAGAGCGACAGATACGCAGTATTTT
CDR3aa: CASSRISGRATDTQYF

v_gene: TRBV19
j_gene: TRBJ2-7
d_gene: TRBD1
abundance: -
CDR3nt: TGTGCCAGTAGTATAGGGGACAGCTACGAGCAGTACTTC
CDR3aa: CASSIGDSYEQYF

v_gene: TRBV24-1
j_gene: TRBJ2-1
d_gene: -
abundance: once
CDR3nt: TGTGCCACCAGTGATCGCCACAATGAGCAGTTCTTC
CDR3aa: CATSDRHNEQFF

v_gene: TRBV5-6
j_gene: TRBJ1-5
d_gene: TRBD1
abundance: -
CDR3nt: TGTGCCAGCAGCTCTCGACAGGGGTATCAGCCCCAGCATTTT
CDR3aa: CASSSRQGYQPQHF

v_gene: TRBV30
j_gene: TRBJ1-3
d_gene: -
abundance: -
CDR3nt: TGTGCCTGGACAATTCCGGGCGCAAACACCATATATTTT
CDR3aa: CAWTIPGANTIYF

v_gene: TRBV6-1
j_gene: TRBJ1-2
d_gene: TRBD1
abundance: once
CDR3nt: TGTGCCAGCAGAGAAGCCGGAGGGGGCACGAACTATGGCTACACCTTC
CDR3aa: CASREAGGGTNYGYTF

v_gene: TRBV4-1
j_gene: TRBJ1-1
d_gene: -
abundance: -
CDR3nt: TGCGCCAGCAGCCAAGGGTACCGGCGGATGAACACTGAAGCTTTCTTT
CDR3aa: CASSQGYRRMNTEAFF

v_gene: TRBV20-1
j_gene: TRBJ2-5
d_gene: -
abundance: -
CDR3nt: TGCAGTGCTAGTGAGAGGCCTATAAGGACCCAGTACTTC
CDR3aa: CSASERPIRTQYF

v_gene: TRBV12-3/TRBV12-4
j_gene: TRBJ1-1
d_gene: -
abundance: -
CDR3nt: TGTGCCAGCAGTTTAGTGGGGAACACTGAAGCTTTCTTT
CDR3aa: CASSLVGNTEAFF

v_gene: TRBV28
j_gene: TRBJ2-5
d_gene: -
abundance: -
CDR3nt: TGTGCCAGCATGTCCCCGGGCTTGGGCGAGACCCAGTACTTC
CDR3aa: CASMSPGLGETQYF

v_gene: TRBV25-1
j_gene: TRBJ2-1
d_gene: TRBD1
abundance: -
CDR3nt: TGTGCCAGCAGCCCGGGACAGAGCTCCTACAATGAGCAGTTCTTC
CDR3aa: CASSPGQSSYNEQFF

v_gene: TRBV2
j_gene: TRBJ1-5
d_gene: -
abundance: -
CDR3nt: TGTGCCAGCAGTGTTAGCGGATATAGCAATCAGCCCCAGCATTTT
CDR3aa: CASSVSGYSNQPQHF